The 30 T cell receptor beta chains in this list originate from one sample, sequenced in a study of T cells in Graves' hyperthyroidism and ophthalmopathy (dated by TCRdb to the late 2010s). Library creation used multiplex PCR. Sequencing was performed on an Illumina HiSeq 2000. The TCR beta CDR3 regions were amplified from the RNA transcripts. The TCR CDR3 was subjected to a first round of RT-PCR using the HTBI primer set and the Qiagen OneStep RT-PCR kit. Using fastp at Q25 and MiXCR, TCRdb reprocessed the public reads and kept productive beta chains. Records with the same CDR3 protein are collapsed into one entry carrying the most frequent genes and DNA. The sample yields approximately 710,000 distinct CDR3 sequences; 17% were counted once. The top ten clones comprise around a sixth of the sample. Material for sequencing was blood. The source of these receptors is a man aged 45-60 years with Graves' hyperthyroidism.

This clonotype was seen more than once but under ten times. The rearrangement joins TRBV24-1 to TRBJ1-2, with D tentatively TRBD1 (5 bases). The CDR3 totals 12 residues. V lost 12 bases and J lost 6, with 16 bases in between. The V gene's germline CDR1 is KGHDR and CDR2 SFDVKD. The DNA for the CDR3 is TGTGCCCCCCGGGGGGTTGGGAATGGCTACACCTTC. Protein: CAPRGVGNGYTF.

This chain uses TRBV20-1 with TRBJ2-1; no clear D. This CDR3 region has 13 residues. The germline gives CDR1 DFQATT, CDR2 SNEGSKA (reference sequence). Trimming removed 5 bases at V and 5 bases at J, with 13 bases between. The CDR3 loop is CSAPPQWNNEQFF. CDR3 DNA sequence: TGCAGTGCTCCTCCTCAATGGAACAATGAGCAGTTCTTC.

In regard to this clonotype: Since a much larger clone is just one base distant, this may be a read error. The chain links TRBV27 to TRBJ2-2, with 7 bases matching TRBD2. Germline V gene lookup returns CDR1 MNHEY and CDR2 SMNVEV (reference sequence). CDR3 length equals 13 residues. With 3 bases clipped from V and 6 bases from J, the junction kept 1 base outside the gene matches. This CDR3 is CASSFLAAGELFF. As DNA, the CDR3 is TGTGCCAGCAGTTTCCTAGCGGCCGGGGAGCTGTTTTTT.

This clonotype was observed at least ten times. The chain couples TRBV6-1 to TRBJ2-1; 8 bases match TRBD2. J was trimmed by 4 bases and V by 6 bases; bases with no gene match: 14. CDR1 and CDR2 from the germline V gene are MNHNS and SASEGT. This CDR3 is built from 17 residues. This CDR3 reads CASSPMPSGPPYNEQFF. For the CDR3, the DNA is TGTGCCAGCAGCCCGATGCCTAGCGGGCCACCGTACAATGAGCAGTTCTTC.

V and J are TRBV7-9 and TRBJ1-6, with 8 bases aligning to TRBD1. Per the germline V gene, CDR1 is SEHNR and CDR2 is FQNEAQ (reference sequence). This CDR3 is 14 amino acids long. After removal of 5 bases from V and 10 bases from J, the junction contained 7 bases not matched to a gene. CDR3 protein: CASSVGTGLSPLHF. The CDR3 bases are TGTGCCAGCAGCGTCGGGACAGGCCTCTCACCCCTCCACTTT.

In this sample, this clonotype turned up many times. This chain joins TRBV28 and TRBJ2-1; 9 bases align to TRBD2. This CDR3 has 16 residues. Germline loops: CDR1 MDHEN, CDR2 SYDVKM. V trimming: 6 bases; J trimming: 4 bases; junction bases outside the gene matches: 10. CDR3 in DNA: TGTGCCAGCAGCGGGGGTCTAGCGGGGCCTTACAATGAGCAGTTCTTC. It translates to CASSGGLAGPYNEQFF.

There are a few counts of this clonotype. This rearrangement joins TRBV6-2 or TRBV6-3 to TRBJ2-5, with D uncertain. Germline V gives CDR1 MNHEY, CDR2 SVGEGT. CDR3 size: 12 residues. V was trimmed by 4 bases and J by 4 bases, leaving 7 bases between them. The CDR3 nucleotides are TGTGCCAGCAGTTCCGCTACAGAGACCCAGTACTTC. It is translated as CASSSATETQYF.

This clonotype was recorded at least ten times. The chain links TRBV15 to TRBJ2-5; D may be TRBD1 (5 bases). Germline V CDR1 and CDR2: LNHNV, YYDKDF (reference sequence). The CDR3 totals 16 residues. V shed 5 bases and J shed 3 bases, with 19 bases lying between them. CDR3 DNA: TGTGCCACCAGCTCCCCCCAAGGGGTTTCAAAAGAGACCCAGTACTTC. Amino acids: CATSSPQGVSKETQYF.

In its sample, this clonotype was seen many times. The chain uses TRBV18 and TRBJ2-7; D uncertain. CDR1 and CDR2 from the germline V gene are KGHSH and LQKENI. The CDR3 runs to 14 residues. V gave up 2 bases and J gave up 6 bases, with 14 bases separating them. This CDR3 is CASSPSAQVFEQYF. Written as DNA, the CDR3 is TGTGCCAGCTCACCATCAGCGCAGGTTTTCGAGCAGTACTTC. The full variable domain, in which reference TRBV18 and TRBJ2-7 provide the parts outside the CDR3, is NAGVMQNPRHLVRRRGQEARLRCSPMKGHSHVYWYRQLPEEGLKFMVYLQKENIIDESGMPKERFSAEFPKEGPSILRIQQVVRGDSAAYFCASSPSAQVFEQYFGPGTRLTVT.

V and J are TRBV28 and TRBJ2-1, with TRBD2 matching over 8 bases. Germline values: CDR1 MDHEN, CDR2 SYDVKM. The CDR3 contains 15 residues. V lost 5 bases to trimming and J lost 15 bases; unmatched junction nucleotides: 18. The CDR3, as DNA: TGTGCCAGCAGTCCGTCAAGTGATATGGGCGGGAGGTCGTTCTTC. It translates to CASSPSSDMGGRSFF.

This clonotype was seen at least ten times. This chain joins TRBV24-1 and TRBJ2-1; TRBD2 agrees at 7 bases. The CDR3 sequence is 18 residues long. Germline-derived CDR1 and CDR2 are KGHDR and SFDVKD. Losses at the gene ends were 5 bases for V and 1 base for J; bases not matched to a gene: 13. This CDR3 is CATSGAGLAGDSYNEQFF. In DNA, the CDR3 is TGTGCCACCAGTGGGGCCGGACTGGCGGGAGATTCCTACAATGAGCAGTTCTTC.

The V call is TRBV6-1, the J call TRBJ2-6, with D perhaps TRBD1 (5 bases). The CDR3 totals 15 residues. Germline loops: CDR1 MNHNS, CDR2 SASEGT. Trimming left V 7 bases short and J 2 bases short, with 12 bases between. In DNA, the CDR3 is TGTGCCAGCATCCCAGGGCGTACTGGGGCCAACGTCCTGACTTTC. Its protein product is CASIPGRTGANVLTF.

This clonotype was detected a few times. The chain links TRBV10-3 to TRBJ2-7; tentative D call: TRBD2 (7 bases). Germline loops: CDR1 ENHRY, CDR2 SYGVKD. This CDR3 is built from 17 residues. Trimming pared 3 bases from V and 0 bases from J, leaving 18 bases between. The chain's CDR3 is CAISDPSAAGHSYEQYF. CDR3 DNA: TGTGCCATCAGTGACCCCAGTGCAGCGGGACACTCCTACGAGCAGTACTTC.

Concerning this clonotype itself: A much larger clone lies a single base off, so this may be a read error. This chain links TRBV11-2 with TRBJ2-6, with D unclear. The germline CDR1 and CDR2 sequences are SGHAT and FQNNGV. Deletions cut 1 base from V and 1 base from J, with 8 bases between. The length of the CDR3 is 16 residues. The CDR3 DNA reads as TGTGCCAGCAGCTTAGCGGTGAGTTCTGGGGCCAACGTCCTGACTTTC. Protein: CASSLAVSSGANVLTF.

Ten or more counts support this clonotype. This sequence joins TRBV3-1 and TRBJ2-1; 7 nucleotides line up with TRBD1. This CDR3 comprises 15 residues. The junction had 8 bases not matched to a gene; V was cut back by 4 bases and J by 5 bases. Germline-derived CDR1 and CDR2 are LGHDT and YNNKEL (reference sequence). The CDR3 nucleotides are TGTGCCAGCAGCCCGACTTTTACAGGGGACAATGAGCAGTTCTTC. The encoded protein is CASSPTFTGDNEQFF.

This clonotype has more than one count but fewer than ten. V gene TRBV19 combines with J gene TRBJ1-5; 12 nucleotides align to TRBD1. The trim removed 7 bases at V and 5 bases at J, leaving 3 bases unmatched. Germline CDR1 and CDR2: LNHDA and SQIVND (reference sequence). The CDR3 loop spans 14 amino acids. CDR3 residues: CASTGTGGYQPQHF. In nucleotides, the CDR3 is TGTGCCAGTACCGGGACAGGGGGCTATCAGCCCCAGCATTTT.

This clonotype was seen repeatedly, ten times or more. J is TRBJ2-1 and V is TRBV27, with a tentative D call TRBD1 (7 bases). Between the trimmed V and J ends, which lost 6 bases and 9 bases, there was a span of 12 bases. CDR1 MNHEY and CDR2 SMNVEV come from the germline V gene (reference sequence). The CDR3 consists of 12 residues. Here the CDR3 DNA reads TGTGCCAGCAGGGCCAGGGGGGTTGAGCAGTTCTTC. Translation: CASRARGVEQFF.

At least ten counts were recorded for this clonotype. The gene calls are TRBV7-9 and TRBJ2-7, with a tentative D call TRBD1 (8 bases). The CDR3 is 15 residues long. V was clipped by 5 bases and J by 2 bases, with 16 bases between them. Germline loops: CDR1 SEHNR, CDR2 FQNEAQ (reference sequence). In DNA form, the CDR3 reads TGTGCCAGCAGCCCCGCGGGGGACAGGACCTACGAGCAGTACTTC. Protein product: CASSPAGDRTYEQYF. Full variable domain (remainder filled in from reference TRBV7-9 and TRBJ2-7): DTGVSQNPRHKITKRGQNVTFRCDPISEHNRLYWYRQTLGQGPEFLTYFQNEAQLEKSRLLSDRFSAERPKGSFSTLEIQRTEQGDSAMYLCASSPAGDRTYEQYFGPGTRLTVT.

The table lists this clonotype with many counts. The chain employs TRBV12-3 or TRBV12-4 and TRBJ1-5; D call uncertain. This CDR3 region has 14 residues. V was clipped by 1 base and J by 7 bases, with 11 bases between them. The CDR3: CASSLEGLGQPQHF. The CDR3 region has the DNA TGTGCCAGCAGTTTAGAAGGGCTCGGACAGCCCCAGCATTTT.

This clonotype was counted many times. The chain uses TRBV6-1 and TRBJ1-6; D is ambiguous. Germline V gene sequence: CDR1 MNHNS, CDR2 SASEGT. This CDR3 is built from 13 residues. The V gene lost 7 bases and the J gene lost 7 bases, with 11 bases spanning the gap. The CDR3 DNA follows: TGTGCCAGCAATCGGGGAAGAAATTCACCCCTCCACTTT. It is translated as CASNRGRNSPLHF.

CDR3 sequence: CASSLAGAEYDEQFF. CDR3 coding DNA: TGCGCCAGCAGCTTAGCGGGAGCGGAATACGATGAGCAGTTCTTC. This sequence joins TRBV10-1 and TRBJ2-1; 9 positions match TRBD2. Germline values: CDR1 WNHNN, CDR2 SYGVQD (reference sequence). The ends lost 6 bases at V and 8 bases at J; junction bases unmatched: 11. This CDR3 is built from 15 residues.

Ten or more counts support this clonotype. The chain joins TRBV7-2 to TRBJ1-2; 7 bases map to TRBD1. Germline assignment: CDR1 SGHTA and CDR2 FQGNSA. After removal of 2 bases from V and 4 bases from J, the junction contained 7 bases not matched to a gene. The length of the CDR3 is 15 residues. Here the CDR3 DNA reads TGTGCCAGCAGCTTACAGTCACAGGGGCCCTATGGCTACACCTTC. It encodes CASSLQSQGPYGYTF.

This chain uses TRBV6-1 with TRBJ1-1; no clear D gene. The CDR3 runs 13 residues. Trimming removed 6 bases from V and 1 base from J, with 9 bases in between. Germline CDR1 is MNHNS and CDR2 is SASEGT. CDR3 nucleotides: TGTGCCAGCAGACCTTCAGGGAACACTGAAGCTTTCTTT. Translating it yields CASRPSGNTEAFF.

This clonotype was seen many times. The rearrangement uses TRBV27 and TRBJ1-2; 7 nucleotides line up with TRBD1. The V gene end was trimmed by 3 bases and the J gene end by 5 bases; junction bases not matched to a gene: 9. Germline V CDR1 and CDR2: MNHEY, SMNVEV (reference sequence). The CDR3 sequence is 15 residues long. The DNA of the CDR3 is TGTGCCAGCAGTTTTAGAACAGGGGTTCTGTATGGCTACACCTTC. This sequence encodes CASSFRTGVLYGYTF.

At least ten counts were recorded for this clonotype. The V call is TRBV6-2 or TRBV6-3, the J call TRBJ2-7; 9 bases are shared with TRBD1. V lost 8 bases and J lost 3; bases outside the gene matches: 11. The CDR3 is made up of 15 amino acids. The germline CDR1 and CDR2 sequences are MNHEY and SVGEGT. CDR3 in DNA: TGTGCCAGCGAGTCTACCTTGGACAGGGGCTACGAGCAGTACTTC. Translation gives CASESTLDRGYEQYF.

This clonotype has a handful of counts. The chain employs TRBV19 and TRBJ2-1; a weak D match, TRBD2 (5 bases). Trimming removed 7 bases from V and 6 bases from J, with 13 bases in between. This CDR3 has 13 residues. CDR1 LNHDA and CDR2 SQIVND come from the germline V gene (reference sequence). CDR3 amino acids: CASTFTRGNEQFF. The CDR3 DNA follows: TGTGCCAGTACGTTTACTCGGGGCAATGAGCAGTTCTTC.

The table lists this clonotype with a few counts. This CDR3 is CASSLRRGGELFF. The CDR3 DNA reads TGTGCCAGCAGCCTTAGGCGGGGCGGGGAGCTGTTTTTT. The gene calls are TRBV7-3 and TRBJ2-2, with a tentative D call TRBD2 (6 bases). Per the germline V gene, CDR1 is SGHTA and CDR2 is FQGTGA. With 5 bases removed from V and 7 bases from J, the gap between germline ends came to 11 bases. The CDR3 is 13 residues long.

In this sample, this clonotype turned up many times. The rearrangement joins TRBV10-3 to TRBJ1-2; D is undetermined. V lost 10 bases and J 8 bases, leaving 14 bases between the germline ends. The CDR3 is 11 amino acids. Germline values: CDR1 ENHRY, CDR2 SYGVKD. This chain's CDR3 is CATEGIKGYTF. The CDR3 coding sequence is TGTGCCACCGAGGGAATTAAGGGCTACACCTTC.

The chain uses TRBV7-8 and TRBJ2-7; D unresolved. Germline CDR1 is SGHVS and CDR2 is FQNEAQ. CDR3 size: 13 residues. With 5 bases removed from V and 6 bases from J, the gap between germline ends came to 14 bases. CDR3 nucleotides: TGTGCCAGCAGCCATCGCTACTACTGCGAGCAGTACTTC. It specifies CASSHRYYCEQYF.

The chain links TRBV5-1 to TRBJ1-1; tentatively, D is TRBD1 (5 bases). Germline-derived CDR1 and CDR2 are SGHRS and YFSETQ. The CDR3 contains 13 residues. Trimming left V 3 bases short and J 4 bases short, with 10 bases between. The CDR3 reads CASSSGTSTEAFF. CDR3 nucleotides: TGCGCCAGCAGCTCCGGGACTTCCACTGAAGCTTTCTTT.